This T cell receptor beta chain is from a study of PD-1 blockade in classical Hodgkin lymphoma. The length of the CDR3 is 18 residues. Germline assignment: CDR1 SEHNR and CDR2 FQNEAQ (reference sequence). The germline V and J ends were trimmed by 5 bases and 2 bases, with 25 bases remaining between them. Produced via immunoSEQ multiplex PCR; TCRdb's table is partial and in-frame only. The table lists nearly 25,000 clones, roughly 79% of them singletons. The count of this clone is one. Each patient experienced a relapse that followed autologous stem cell transplantation, and brentuximab vedotin exposure varied.

This receptor was obtained from a human donor with classical Hodgkin lymphoma. This sample comprised peripheral blood mononuclear cells (PBMCs), obtained before the second cycle of nivolumab. This chain joins TRBV7-9 and TRBJ2-7; TRBD2 is a possible D gene (7 bases). CDR3 loop: CASSKGGGTPPIPYEQYF. Here the CDR3 DNA reads TGTGCCAGCAGCAAAGGGGGAGGGACTCCCCCAATTCCCTACGAGCAGTACTTC.